This TCR beta chain was observed in a study of blood T cells in healthy people across ages. Study-wide findings and caveats: Long-lived donors carried more naive CD4+ cells and greater diversity than aged donors.

V was pared by 5 bases and J by 0 bases, with 14 bases between. The germline CDR1 and CDR2 sequences are MNHEY and SMNVEV (reference sequence). The CDR3 sequence is 17 residues long. As concerns this clonotype: The target antigen is unknown.

For the second PCR, which ran for about 7 to 12 cycles, a sample-barcoded 5' primer and a J-beta primer mix were used. Using its own MiXCR run on the 5' RACE reads, TCRdb lists one record per CDR3 protein. The table shows about 1.6 million distinct CDR3 sequences, with almost 35% occurring only once. Isolating PBMCs gave at least 6 million of these cells per sample. This TCR derives from a young woman in good health. Sample: blood. The rearrangement uses TRBV27 and TRBJ2-6; D gene unclear. CDR3 DNA: TGTGCCAGCAGTCCTCTCCCCCCAATCTCTGGGGCCAACGTCCTGACTTTC. It codes for CASSPLPPISGANVLTF.